This is a list of T cell receptor beta chains from one sample in a study of CD8 T cells in Susac syndrome. TCRdb re-derived calls from the immunoSEQ multiplex PCR reads in MiXCR, one entry per CDR3 protein. The sample consists of around 280,000 distinct CDR3 sequences, roughly 84% of them appearing once. Specimen: CD8+ T cells from PBMCs. These receptors were obtained from a human donor with multiple sclerosis. CDR3s include the opening cysteine and the closing phenylalanine or tryptophan. Fields, in order: clone size, J gene, V gene, D gene, CDR3 DNA, CDR3 protein. D genes are given only for firm matches. Clone size is shown for a subset of rows, as once, few, many or a class of expanded clone.

>-|TRBJ2-3|TRBV7-2|TRBD2
TGTGCCAGCAGCCCAACTAGCGGTACCACAGATACGCAGTATTTT
CASSPTSGTTDTQYF
>-|TRBJ2-7|TRBV5-6|TRBD2
TGTGCCAGCAGCTTCGGTACCCTGAGTAGCGGGAGGGCCTACGAGCAGTACTTC
CASSFGTLSSGRAYEQYF
>-|TRBJ2-2|TRBV7-9|-
TGTGCCAGCATGATTAATGCCCGGCAGAGGGGACCCGGGGAGCTGTTTTTT
CASMINARQRGPGELFF
>-|TRBJ2-7|TRBV7-9|-
TGTGCCAGCAGCTTGGCTCCATGGGGAGGACCCTACGAGCAGTACTTC
CASSLAPWGGPYEQYF
>few|TRBJ2-7|TRBV6-1|-
TGTGCCAGCAGAAACCTATACGGGGGCGTTCATACCTACGAGCAGTACTTC
CASRNLYGGVHTYEQYF
>-|TRBJ1-1|TRBV25-1|TRBD1
TGTGCCAGTAGACAGGGGTCGGACACTGAAGCTTTCTTT
CASRQGSDTEAFF
>once|TRBJ2-1|TRBV20-1|TRBD2
TGCAGTGCTCTACTAGCGGAGGGCTCCTACAATGAGCAGTTCTTC
CSALLAEGSYNEQFF
>few|TRBJ2-1|TRBV13|-
TGTGCCAGCAGCCCATTGTTGTGGGGGACCTTACCGTGGGGCTACAATGAGCAGTTCTTC
CASSPLLWGTLPWGYNEQFF
>-|TRBJ2-3|TRBV4-2|-
TGTGCCAGCAGCCCGCGGCAGGCGGCTGATACGCAGTATTTT
CASSPRQAADTQYF
>-|TRBJ2-1|TRBV28|-
TGTGCCACCAGGCTTGGGACCACGCGAAGAATTTACAATGAGCAGTTCTTC
CATRLGTTRRIYNEQFF
>-|TRBJ2-7|TRBV28|TRBD2
TGTGCCAGCAAACTAGCGGAGGGATACTACGAGCAGTACTTC
CASKLAEGYYEQYF
>-|TRBJ1-1|TRBV19|TRBD1
TGTGCCAGTAGTGTTCCGGGACAGTGGAACACTGAAGCTTTCTTT
CASSVPGQWNTEAFF
>-|TRBJ2-1|TRBV2|-
TGTGCCAGCAGTGAACACCGGCAATACTACAATGAGCAGTTCTTC
CASSEHRQYYNEQFF
>-|TRBJ2-1|TRBV19|-
TGTGCCAGTAGCCCCATACTCCAAGGTACCAATGAGCAGTTCTTC
CASSPILQGTNEQFF
>-|TRBJ2-4|TRBV11-2|-
TGTGCCAGCAGCTTAGACAGTGGTGGAACCAAAAACATTCAGTACTTC
CASSLDSGGTKNIQYF
>-|TRBJ1-1|TRBV15|-
TGTGCCACCAGCAGAGATTTGAATTCCGGGGTGAGAGCTTTCTTT
CATSRDLNSGVRAFF
>once|TRBJ2-1|TRBV11-2|-
TGTGCCAGCAGCTTTCTCGACCCTGCTAGAGCCTACAATGAGCAGTTCTTC
CASSFLDPARAYNEQFF
>-|TRBJ2-7|TRBV11-2|-
TGTGCCAGCAGCCCCTCCGGCGGGCACCAAGAGCAGTACTTC
CASSPSGGHQEQYF
>-|TRBJ1-5|TRBV5-6|-
TGTGCCAGCAGCTCTGGTTACCAGCCCCAGCATTTT
CASSSGYQPQHF
>once|TRBJ1-6|TRBV14|-
TGTGCCAGCAGCCCTAGAAGGGTTAATTCACCCCTCCACTTT
CASSPRRVNSPLHF
>-|TRBJ2-3|TRBV2|-
TGTGCCAGCCCCGAGGGAAGGCGCACAGATACGCAGTATTTT
CASPEGRRTDTQYF
>-|TRBJ2-7|TRBV7-2|-
TGTGCCAGCAGCTTATTGGCTGCAGCTTCCTACGAGCAGTACTTC
CASSLLAAASYEQYF
>-|TRBJ2-7|TRBV12-3/TRBV12-4|TRBD2
TGTGCCAGCAGGGGTTCTAGCGGGTCCCCCTACGAGCAGTACTTC
CASRGSSGSPYEQYF
>-|TRBJ2-5|TRBV10-3|TRBD2
TGTGCCATCGGCCCACCGGGACTAGCGGGAGTAACCCACGAGACCCAGTACTTC
CAIGPPGLAGVTHETQYF
>-|TRBJ2-4|TRBV29-1|TRBD1
TGCAGCGCCGGACGGACAGGAGCCAAAAACATTCAGTACTTC
CSAGRTGAKNIQYF
>-|TRBJ1-1|TRBV7-9|-
TGTGCCGGCAGCCCTCCTTCTTCGAACACTGAAGCTTTCTTT
CAGSPPSSNTEAFF
>-|TRBJ1-1|TRBV28|TRBD1
TGTGCCAGCAAGGGGACAGGGGGACTGAACACTGAAGCTTTCTTT
CASKGTGGLNTEAFF
>-|TRBJ1-1|TRBV9|-
TGTGCCAGCAGCCCCTTAGCGTTTTCGGGGGCAGGGACTGAAGCTTTCTTT
CASSPLAFSGAGTEAFF
>once|TRBJ2-1|TRBV12-3/TRBV12-4|-
TGTGCCAGCACCATGGAACCCTACAATGAGCAGTTCTTC
CASTMEPYNEQFF
>-|TRBJ1-6|TRBV27|TRBD1
TGTGCCAGCAGGCCTGACAGGGGTGGGTCCTATAATTCACCCCTCCACTTT
CASRPDRGGSYNSPLHF
>-|TRBJ1-6|TRBV6-1|TRBD1
TGTGCCAGCTCGCGACCAGGGGGGCCTCCCCTCCACTTT
CASSRPGGPPLHF
>-|TRBJ1-5|TRBV27|-
TGTGCCAGCAGCCCGGGACATCCGGCTTATAGCAATCAGCCCCAGCATTTT
CASSPGHPAYSNQPQHF
>-|TRBJ1-6|TRBV27|-
TGTGCCAGCAGGATACTCAGGGGTGATAATTCACCCCTCCACTTT
CASRILRGDNSPLHF
>-|TRBJ2-7|TRBV28|-
TGTGCCTCTCGGGTCGGGCAGACCTACGAGCAGTACTTC
CASRVGQTYEQYF
>-|TRBJ1-1|TRBV7-9|-
TGTGCCAGCAGCTTTACACCCATGAAGAACACTGAAGCTTTCTTT
CASSFTPMKNTEAFF
>-|TRBJ2-7|TRBV28|-
TGTGCCAGCAGTCGAACAGGTGGGGAGGACGAGCAGTACTTC
CASSRTGGEDEQYF
>-|TRBJ1-2|TRBV27|-
TGTGCCAGCAGTTCCGGGACCTATGGCTACACCTTC
CASSSGTYGYTF
>-|TRBJ1-1|TRBV4-1|-
TGCGCCAGCAGCCAAGATGGGGGACGGACGAACACTGAAGCTTTCTTT
CASSQDGGRTNTEAFF
>-|TRBJ1-2|TRBV9|TRBD1
TGTGCCAGCAGCGGAATTACAGGGGGCGCTGGGTATGGCTACACCTTC
CASSGITGGAGYGYTF
>few|TRBJ2-2|TRBV11-2|-
TGTGCCAGCCGGCCAGCGGGCCTAAAATCCGGGGAGCTGTTTTTT
CASRPAGLKSGELFF
>few|TRBJ2-7|TRBV6-5|-
TGTGCCAGCAGTTACCCGGCGGTCGAGCAGTACTTC
CASSYPAVEQYF
>-|TRBJ2-7|TRBV12-3/TRBV12-4|-
TGTGCCAGCAGCTTAGACAACGCCAGCTCCTACGAGCAGTACTTC
CASSLDNASSYEQYF
>few|TRBJ2-5|TRBV6-6|-
TGTGCCAGCAGTTACATCCAGGGACGAGGGCAAGAGACCCAGTACTTC
CASSYIQGRGQETQYF
>-|TRBJ1-2|TRBV5-1|-
TGCGCCAGCAGCTCGGACATTTTCTATGGCTACACCTTC
CASSSDIFYGYTF
>once|TRBJ1-6|TRBV14|TRBD1
TGTGCCAGCAGCCAAGGTCCAGGGGGCGACAATTCACCCCTCCACTTT
CASSQGPGGDNSPLHF